The T cell receptor (beta chain) under discussion was sequenced for a study of chemoradiotherapy in HPV16-positive cancers. With respect to this clone: No antigen is known for it.

CDR3 length equals 15 residues. Trimming removed 5 bases at V and 6 bases at J, with 14 bases between. Germline CDR1 and CDR2: LGHNA and YSLEER. Findings and caveats of the study: Candidate HPV-specific clones and E7-related TCR motifs grew in tumor during treatment. Better recurrence-free survival went with HPV-responsive T-cell expansion in HPV16-positive patients.

Sequenced by immunoSEQ multiplex PCR; TCRdb stores in-frame clones only, minus some. The sample carries 9,500 or so clones, about 74% recorded once. Repertoires were sampled repeatedly during chemoradiotherapy. This rearrangement joins TRBV4-3 to TRBJ1-6; D call uncertain. The origin of this receptor is a human donor with HPV-associated anogenital cancer. The specimen was obtained from a patient who underwent chemoradiotherapy. CDR3 sequence: CASSTSARSNSPLHF. The CDR3 bases are TGCGCCAGCAGCACTTCTGCCCGGTCTAATTCACCCCTCCACTTT.